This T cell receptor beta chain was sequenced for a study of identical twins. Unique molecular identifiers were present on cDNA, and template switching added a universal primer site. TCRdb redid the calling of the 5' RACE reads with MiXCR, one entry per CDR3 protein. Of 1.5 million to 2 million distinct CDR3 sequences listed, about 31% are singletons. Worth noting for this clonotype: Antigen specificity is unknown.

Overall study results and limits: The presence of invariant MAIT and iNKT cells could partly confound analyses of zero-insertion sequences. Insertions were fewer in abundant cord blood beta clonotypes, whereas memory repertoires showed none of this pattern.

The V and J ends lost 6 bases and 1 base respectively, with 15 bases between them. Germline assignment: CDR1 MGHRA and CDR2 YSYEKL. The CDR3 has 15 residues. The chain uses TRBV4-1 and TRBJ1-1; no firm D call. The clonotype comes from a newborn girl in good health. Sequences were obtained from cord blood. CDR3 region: CASRWVGKGNTEAFF. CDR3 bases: TGCGCCAGCAGATGGGTAGGAAAGGGGAACACTGAAGCTTTCTTT.